This record concerns one TCR beta chain sequence. These data are taken from a study of blood T cell repertoires in COVID-19. Germline-derived CDR1 and CDR2 are SGHAT and FQNNGV. The germline V and J ends were trimmed by 4 bases and 2 bases, with 13 bases remaining between them. The CDR3 contains 15 residues. In the original processing: By means of reference gene primer amplification, nucleated cell counts were estimated. The method was immunoSEQ multiplex PCR; TCRdb's version includes in-frame clones alone and lacks a portion of them. That table supplies the V and J calls and clone size; D and trimming were determined from the DNA. The data show about 240,000 clones, approximately 86% seen once. The participants were between about 18 and 90 years old and came from fewer than 25 US areas.

Sequencing was performed on PBMCs or T cells enriched from blood (not recorded which). This TCR derives from a middle-aged woman with acute COVID-19. The chain links TRBV11-2 to TRBJ2-3; D is unresolved. CDR3 coding DNA: TGTGCCAGCAGCTCTAGGTTGGTGGCCACAGATACGCAGTATTTT. This gives the protein CASSSRLVATDTQYF.